Listed here are 29 T cell receptor beta chains from one sample, sequenced in a study of T cell responses to AZD1222 COVID-19 vaccine. Assay used: immunoSEQ multiplex PCR; TCRdb lists only in-frame clones, some missing. The sample has 150,000 to 160,000 clones, more than 90% seen once; the top ten hold approximately 17%. Specimen: peripheral blood, collected on day 0 of AZD1222 vaccination. The receptors derive from an adult in good health.

This chain connects TRBV28 to TRBJ2-1; 9 bases match TRBD2. J was trimmed by 14 bases and V by 4 bases; bases with no gene match: 12. There are 14 residues in the CDR3. Per germline, CDR1 MDHEN and CDR2 SYDVKM. CDR3 sequence: CASSYSGGNMGEFF. CDR3 bases: TGTGCCAGCAGTTATAGCGGGGGTAACATGGGGGAGTTCTTC. Using reference TRBV28 and TRBJ2-1 for the parts outside the CDR3, the full variable domain is DVKVTQSSRYLVKRTGEKVFLECVQDMDHENMFWYRQDPGLGLRLIYFSYDVKMKEKGDIPEGYSVSREKKERFSLILESASTNQTSMYLCASSYSGGNMGEFFGPGTRLTVL.

This CDR3 is CASTGAWGVLRGDTEAFF. The CDR3 DNA follows: TGTGCCAGCACCGGGGCGTGGGGGGTCCTAAGGGGAGACACTGAAGCTTTCTTT. The V gene is TRBV2, the J gene TRBJ1-1, with D perhaps matching TRBD1 (5 bases). Germline V gene lookup returns CDR1 SNHLY and CDR2 FYNNEI. The CDR3 runs 18 residues. The V end was cut by 7 bases, the J end by 3 bases, with 27 bases between. The full variable domain, with the rest looked up from reference TRBV2 and TRBJ1-1, is EPEVTQTPSHQVTQMGQEVILRCVPISNHLYFYWYRQILGQKVEFLVSFYNNEISEKSEIFDDQFSVERPDGSNFTLKIRSTKLEDSAMYFCASTGAWGVLRGDTEAFFGQGTRLTVV.

This chain uses TRBV3-1 (or the pseudogene TRBV3-2) with TRBJ2-7; D may be TRBD1 (8 bases). Germline CDR1 is LGHDT and CDR2 is YNNKEL (reference sequence). The V gene lost 1 base and the J gene lost 6 bases, with 16 bases spanning the gap. The CDR3 runs to 15 residues. The CDR3 here is CASSQGIHRGGEQYF. In DNA, the CDR3 is TGTGCCAGCAGCCAAGGGATCCACAGGGGGGGCGAGCAGTACTTC.

The rearrangement joins TRBV12-3 or TRBV12-4 to TRBJ1-2; 7 nucleotides agree with TRBD1. CDR3 length: 13 residues. J gave up 3 bases and V 7 bases, and 5 bases lay outside the gene matches. The CDR3 DNA sequence: TGTGCCAGCACTCCGGGACAGCACTATGGCTACACCTTC. Its protein product is CASTPGQHYGYTF.

V is TRBV5-1 and J is TRBJ2-5; 10 nucleotides agree with TRBD2. This CDR3 has 16 residues. With V trimmed by 0 bases and J by 3 bases, 5 bases remained unmatched. Germline lookup yields CDR1 SGHRS and CDR2 YFSETQ. The chain's CDR3 is CASSLDIAGGKETQYF. DNA of the CDR3: TGCGCCAGCAGCTTGGATATAGCGGGGGGAAAAGAGACCCAGTACTTC.

The chain couples TRBV29-1 to TRBJ2-1; D is perhaps TRBD2 (5 bases). V lost 7 bases to trimming and J lost 1 base, with 17 bases between them. The CDR3 contains 15 residues. Germline V gene lookup returns CDR1 SQVTM and CDR2 ANQGSEA. CDR3 bases: TGCAGCGCCGATCCTAGCATCGGGTCCTACAATGAGCAGTTCTTC. Protein sequence: CSADPSIGSYNEQFF.

The V gene is TRBV6-5, the J gene TRBJ2-2; D remains ambiguous. The CDR3 runs to 12 residues. Between the trimmed V and J ends, which lost 4 bases and 8 bases, there was a span of 8 bases. The V gene's germline CDR1 is MNHEY and CDR2 SVGAGI. The chain's CDR3 is CASSSNPGELFF. The CDR3 coding sequence is TGTGCCAGCAGTTCAAATCCAGGGGAGCTGTTTTTT.

V and J are TRBV5-5 and TRBJ2-1, with D perhaps TRBD1 (5 bases). The CDR3 length is 14 residues. Germline CDR1 reads SGHKS; CDR2 reads YYEKEE (reference sequence). Trimming removed 0 bases at V and 5 bases at J, with 9 bases between. CDR3 in DNA: TGTGCCAGCAGCTTGGTGGGGCGAGACAATGAGCAGTTCTTC. It specifies CASSLVGRDNEQFF.

V and J are TRBV7-9 and TRBJ2-1; D could derive from TRBD1 or TRBD2 (7 bases each). CDR1 and CDR2 from the germline V gene are SEHNR and FQNEAQ (reference sequence). The CDR3 consists of 15 residues. V shed 4 bases and J shed 5 bases, with 15 bases lying between them. The CDR3 sequence: CASSSAGQLNNEQFF. The CDR3 bases are TGTGCCAGCAGCTCAGCGGGACAGCTTAACAATGAGCAGTTCTTC.

This clone has a handful of counts. CDR3 nucleotides: TGTGCCAGCAGCTTAGGCCCCCTCAAGGGAGGTGAAGCTTTCTTT. Its translation is CASSLGPLKGGEAFF. The V gene is TRBV7-9, the J gene TRBJ1-1; D is undetermined. Trimming cost V 1 base and J 7 bases, with 16 bases left between them. The CDR3 spans 15 residues. CDR1 is SEHNR and CDR2 is FQNEAQ in the germline V gene (reference sequence).

This clone was counted between two and nine times. The CDR3 protein is CSVEAGVYGYTF. The CDR3, as DNA: TGCAGCGTTGAAGCAGGGGTCTATGGCTACACCTTC. V is TRBV29-1 and J is TRBJ1-2; tentatively, D is TRBD1 (6 bases). Trimming left V 1 base short and J 4 bases short, with 7 bases between. Germline CDR1 is SQVTM and CDR2 is ANQGSEA. The CDR3 sequence is 12 residues long.

The count of this clone is one. The chain couples TRBV3-1 (or the pseudogene TRBV3-2) to TRBJ2-1; 8 bases are shared with TRBD2. Germline CDR1 is LGHDT and CDR2 is YNNKEL (reference sequence). The CDR3 sequence is 16 residues long. J lost 8 bases, V lost 0 bases, and 9 bases had no gene match. The CDR3 DNA sequence: TGTGCCAGCAGCCAAGATGGGGGGACTAGGGTCGATGAGCAGTTCTTC. Its protein product is CASSQDGGTRVDEQFF.

The gene calls are TRBV5-4 and TRBJ2-7, with 11 bases that match TRBD2. Germline CDR1 and CDR2: SGHNT and YYREEE (reference sequence). V lost 0 bases to trimming and J lost 2 bases; unmatched junction nucleotides: 4. The length of the CDR3 is 16 residues. Written as DNA, the CDR3 is TGTGCCAGCAGCTTGGGGCTAGCGGGGGGCACCTACGAGCAGTACTTC. It translates to CASSLGLAGGTYEQYF.

This rearrangement joins TRBV29-1 to TRBJ2-4, with D perhaps assigned TRBD1 or TRBD2 (5 bases each). V was shortened by 7 bases and J by 8 bases, with 18 bases between the two germline ends. This CDR3 has 13 residues. CDR1 is SQVTM and CDR2 is ANQGSEA in the germline V gene. This chain's CDR3 is CSALRRGADIQYF. The DNA of the CDR3 is TGCAGCGCCCTACGCCGGGGCGCGGACATTCAGTACTTC.

In its sample, this clone was seen a few times. The chain recombines TRBV19 with TRBJ1-6; D unclear. The CDR3 has 15 residues. The germline CDR1 and CDR2 sequences are LNHDA and SQIVND (reference sequence). Trimming removed 5 bases at V and 0 bases at J, with 8 bases between. CDR3 sequence (DNA): TGTGCCAGTAGTCCCTTACGCTCCTATAATTCACCCCTCCACTTT. Translation gives CASSPLRSYNSPLHF.

The CDR3 bases are TGTGCCATCCTACAAGCGGGTGAAAGCACAGATACGCAGTATTTT. Translated: CAILQAGESTDTQYF. The V and J genes are TRBV10-3 and TRBJ2-3; TRBD2 might be the D (6 bases). There are 15 residues in the CDR3. Trimming cost V 8 bases and J 0 bases, with 15 bases left between them. The V gene's germline CDR1 is ENHRY and CDR2 SYGVKD.

The V call is TRBV4-3, the J call TRBJ2-7, with no clear D. Looked up from germline, CDR1 is LGHNA and CDR2 is YSLEER. The CDR3 has 13 amino acids. Trimming left V 1 base short and J 2 bases short, with 6 bases between. The CDR3 nucleotides are TGCGCCAGCAGCCAAGGCCGGGCCTACGAGCAGTACTTC. It codes for CASSQGRAYEQYF.

This clone occurred once. The rearrangement uses TRBV28 and TRBJ1-4; no firm D call. CDR1 is MDHEN and CDR2 is SYDVKM in the germline V gene. The V and J ends lost 4 bases and 4 bases respectively, with 13 bases between them. There are 15 residues in the CDR3. The CDR3 DNA is TGTGCCAGCAGTTGGCGGGGAGGGTATAATGAAAAACTGTTTTTT. It is translated as CASSWRGGYNEKLFF.

The genes are TRBV2 and TRBJ2-2, with 8 bases aligning to TRBD1. CDR3 length: 15 residues. Unmatched junction bases numbered 4, after V lost 6 bases and J lost 1 base. Germline V gives CDR1 SNHLY, CDR2 FYNNEI. Here the CDR3 DNA reads TGTGCCAGCAGACTCGACAGGGGGAACACCGGGGAGCTGTTTTTT. Translating it yields CASRLDRGNTGELFF.

The chain carries TRBV7-3 and TRBJ2-2; D is possibly TRBD2 (6 bases). V was trimmed by 1 base and J by 2 bases, leaving 14 bases between them. The CDR3 covers 17 residues. Per germline, CDR1 SGHTA and CDR2 FQGTGA. The CDR3 region is CASSLSLRGRNTGELFF. The CDR3 nucleotides read TGTGCCAGCAGCTTAAGCCTGCGGGGCAGAAACACCGGGGAGCTGTTTTTT.

V is TRBV28 and J is TRBJ1-1; a possible D gene is TRBD1 (6 bases). Germline V gives CDR1 MDHEN, CDR2 SYDVKM. The CDR3 runs to 14 residues. V was clipped by 8 bases and J by 0 bases, with 13 bases between them. The CDR3 DNA sequence: TGTGCCAGCGAGACAGGCGCTATGAACACTGAAGCTTTCTTT. Translation gives CASETGAMNTEAFF.

The gene calls are TRBV7-2 and TRBJ2-7; 9 bases align to TRBD2. J gave up 5 bases and V 5 bases, and 13 bases lay outside the gene matches. The CDR3 extends over 16 amino acids. Germline CDR1 SGHTA, CDR2 FQGNSA. The CDR3 coding sequence is TGTGCCAGCAGCCTGGCCGGGACTAGCATCAGAAACGAGCAGTACTTC. Protein sequence: CASSLAGTSIRNEQYF.

The CDR3 reads CASSLVRTNTGELFF. The CDR3 DNA is TGCGCCAGCAGCTTGGTAAGGACGAACACCGGGGAGCTGTTTTTT. The chain recombines TRBV5-1 with TRBJ2-2, with D hard to call. Germline V gives CDR1 SGHRS, CDR2 YFSETQ. This CDR3 is 15 amino acids long. V was pared by 0 bases and J by 0 bases, with 6 bases between.

The chain combines TRBV12-3 or TRBV12-4 with TRBJ1-1, with D perhaps TRBD1 (5 bases). Trimming cost V 3 bases and J 7 bases, with 9 bases left between them. CDR3 length: 12 amino acids. The CDR3 spells CASSFWDVEAFF. The CDR3 DNA sequence: TGTGCCAGCAGTTTCTGGGACGTTGAAGCTTTCTTT.

This rearrangement joins TRBV30 to TRBJ2-7; 8 bases are a match to TRBD2. Per germline, CDR1 GTSNPN and CDR2 SVGIG (reference sequence). J gave up 3 bases and V 1 base, and 2 bases lay outside the gene matches. The CDR3 contains 13 residues. The CDR3 reads CAWSEREHYEQYF. CDR3 DNA: TGTGCCTGGAGTGAGCGGGAGCACTACGAGCAGTACTTC.

The chain joins TRBV5-1 to TRBJ2-7; D is undetermined. This CDR3 region has 14 residues. The germline V gene encodes CDR1 SGHRS and CDR2 YFSETQ. V was cut by 4 bases and J by 3 bases, with 14 bases left in between. CDR3 bases: TGCGCCAGCAGCCTTCAGTTCTTCGGCTACGAGCAGTACTTC. Encoded protein: CASSLQFFGYEQYF.

The chain combines TRBV6-4 with TRBJ1-4, with D hard to call. In germline, CDR1 is MRHNA, CDR2 SNTAGT. This CDR3 contains 13 residues. V lost 0 bases to trimming and J lost 3 bases, with 2 bases between them. This chain's CDR3 is CASSDSPNEKLFF. The CDR3 DNA sequence: TGTGCCAGCAGTGACTCACCTAATGAAAAACTGTTTTTT.

V and J are TRBV30 and TRBJ1-2; TRBD1 matches 10 bases. Germline trimming cut 2 bases from V and 7 bases from J; bases unmatched to any gene: 1. Germline V gene data show CDR1 as GTSNPN and CDR2 as SVGIG (reference sequence). The CDR3 spans 12 residues. Written as DNA, the CDR3 is TGTGCCTGGAGTCGGACAGGGGGTGGCTACACCTTC. Translating it yields CAWSRTGGGYTF.

The chain couples TRBV4-3 to TRBJ1-6, with D perhaps matching TRBD1 (6 bases). Per germline, CDR1 LGHNA and CDR2 YSLEER. Trimming took off 5 bases at V and 7 bases at J, with 18 bases between the two ends. The CDR3 spans 16 residues. The CDR3 nucleotides read TGCGCCAGCAGCGAAGGGGGTGGCCGGGTCAATTCACCCCTCCACTTT. Translation gives CASSEGGGRVNSPLHF.